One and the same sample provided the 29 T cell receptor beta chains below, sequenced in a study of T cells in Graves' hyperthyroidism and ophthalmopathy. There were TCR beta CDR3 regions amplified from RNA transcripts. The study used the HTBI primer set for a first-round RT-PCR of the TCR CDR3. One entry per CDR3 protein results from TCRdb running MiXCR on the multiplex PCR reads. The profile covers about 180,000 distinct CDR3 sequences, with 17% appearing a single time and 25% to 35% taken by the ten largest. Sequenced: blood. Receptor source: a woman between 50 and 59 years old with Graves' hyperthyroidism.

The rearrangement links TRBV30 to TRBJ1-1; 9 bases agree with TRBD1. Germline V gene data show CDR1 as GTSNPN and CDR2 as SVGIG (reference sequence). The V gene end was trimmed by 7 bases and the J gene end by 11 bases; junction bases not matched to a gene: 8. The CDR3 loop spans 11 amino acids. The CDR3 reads CASQGALSAFF. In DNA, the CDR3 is TGTGCCTCACAGGGGGCCCTGAGTGCTTTCTTT.

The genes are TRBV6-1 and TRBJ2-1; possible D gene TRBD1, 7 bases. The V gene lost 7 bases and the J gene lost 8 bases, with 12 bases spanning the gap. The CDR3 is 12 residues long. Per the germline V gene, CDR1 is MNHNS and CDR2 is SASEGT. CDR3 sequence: CASTGGMDEQFF. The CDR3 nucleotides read TGTGCCAGCACAGGGGGGATGGATGAGCAGTTCTTC.

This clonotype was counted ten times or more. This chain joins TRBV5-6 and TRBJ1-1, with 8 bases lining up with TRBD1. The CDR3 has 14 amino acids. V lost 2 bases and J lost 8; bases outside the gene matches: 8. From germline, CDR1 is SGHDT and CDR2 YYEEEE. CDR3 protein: CASSFGPGTGEAFF. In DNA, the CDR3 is TGTGCCAGCAGCTTTGGTCCAGGGACAGGAGAAGCTTTCTTT.

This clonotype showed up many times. The CDR3 DNA follows: TGTGCCAGCAGTTACTCGATGACAGGGAATCAGCCCCAGCATTTT. It yields the protein CASSYSMTGNQPQHF. The chain links TRBV6-2 or TRBV6-3 to TRBJ1-5; 7 positions agree with TRBD1. CDR1 and CDR2 from the germline V gene are MNHEY and SVGEGT. J lost 4 bases, V lost 0 bases, and 3 bases had no gene match. The CDR3 contains 15 residues.

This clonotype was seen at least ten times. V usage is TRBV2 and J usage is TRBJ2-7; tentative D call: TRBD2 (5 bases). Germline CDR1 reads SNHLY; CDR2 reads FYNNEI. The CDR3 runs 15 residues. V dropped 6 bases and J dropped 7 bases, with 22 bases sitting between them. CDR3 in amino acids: CASRFGARATNEQYF. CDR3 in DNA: TGTGCCAGCAGGTTTGGCGCGCGGGCAACGAATGAGCAGTACTTC.

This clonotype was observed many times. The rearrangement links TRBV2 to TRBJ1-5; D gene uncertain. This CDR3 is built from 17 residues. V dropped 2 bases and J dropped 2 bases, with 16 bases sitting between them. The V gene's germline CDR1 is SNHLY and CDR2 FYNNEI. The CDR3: CASSERSRMRGNQPQHF. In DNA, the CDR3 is TGTGCCAGCAGTGAAAGGTCCCGGATGAGGGGCAATCAGCCCCAGCATTTT.

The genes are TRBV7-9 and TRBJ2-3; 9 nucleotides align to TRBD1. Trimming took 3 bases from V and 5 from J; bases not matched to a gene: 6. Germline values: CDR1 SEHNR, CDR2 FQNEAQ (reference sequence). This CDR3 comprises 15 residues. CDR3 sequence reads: CASSLGQGPKDTQYF. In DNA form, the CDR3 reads TGTGCCAGCAGCTTGGGACAGGGCCCTAAAGATACGCAGTATTTT.

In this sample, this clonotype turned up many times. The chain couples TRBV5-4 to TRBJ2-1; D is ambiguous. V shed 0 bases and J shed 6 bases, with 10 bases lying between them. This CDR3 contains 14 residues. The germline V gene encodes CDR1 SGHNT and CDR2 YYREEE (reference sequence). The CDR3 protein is CASSLVGPSNEQFF. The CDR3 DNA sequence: TGTGCCAGCAGCTTGGTAGGACCCTCCAATGAGCAGTTCTTC.

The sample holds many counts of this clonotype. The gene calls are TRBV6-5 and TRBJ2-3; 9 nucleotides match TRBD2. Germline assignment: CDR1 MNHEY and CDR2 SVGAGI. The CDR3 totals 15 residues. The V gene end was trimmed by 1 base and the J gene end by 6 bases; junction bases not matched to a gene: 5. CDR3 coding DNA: TGTGCCAGCAGTTACTTAGCGGGGGAAGGGGATACGCAGTATTTT. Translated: CASSYLAGEGDTQYF.

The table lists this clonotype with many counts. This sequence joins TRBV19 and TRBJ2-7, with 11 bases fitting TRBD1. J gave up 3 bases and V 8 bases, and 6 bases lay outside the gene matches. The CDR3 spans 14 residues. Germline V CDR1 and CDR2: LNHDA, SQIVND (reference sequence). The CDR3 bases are TGTGCCAGTGCTTGGGGACAGGGGGACTACGAGCAGTACTTC. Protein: CASAWGQGDYEQYF.

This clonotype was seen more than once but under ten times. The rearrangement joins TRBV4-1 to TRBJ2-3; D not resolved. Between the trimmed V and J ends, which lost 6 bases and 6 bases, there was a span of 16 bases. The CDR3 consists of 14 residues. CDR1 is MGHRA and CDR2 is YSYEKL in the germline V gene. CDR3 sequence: CASSPEFQVDTQYF. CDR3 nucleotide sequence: TGCGCCAGCAGTCCGGAGTTCCAAGTGGATACGCAGTATTTT.

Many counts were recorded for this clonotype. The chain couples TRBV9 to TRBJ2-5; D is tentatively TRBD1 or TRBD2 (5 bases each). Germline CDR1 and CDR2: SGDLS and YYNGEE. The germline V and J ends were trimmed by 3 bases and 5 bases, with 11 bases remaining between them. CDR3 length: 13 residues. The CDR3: CASSEGRAETQYF. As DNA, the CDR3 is TGTGCCAGCAGCGAGGGGAGAGCGGAGACCCAGTACTTC.

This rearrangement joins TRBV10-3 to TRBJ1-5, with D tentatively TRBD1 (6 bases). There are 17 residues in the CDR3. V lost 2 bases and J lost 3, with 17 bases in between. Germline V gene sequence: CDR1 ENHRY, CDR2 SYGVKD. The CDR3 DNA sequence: TGTGCCATCAGTGAGGAAAAGATCACAGGGTTCAATCAGCCCCAGCATTTT. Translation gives CAISEEKITGFNQPQHF.

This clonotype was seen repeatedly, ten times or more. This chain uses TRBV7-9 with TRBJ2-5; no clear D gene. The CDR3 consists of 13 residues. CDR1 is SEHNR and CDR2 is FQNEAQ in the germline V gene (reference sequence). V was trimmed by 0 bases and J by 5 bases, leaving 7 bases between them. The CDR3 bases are TGTGCCAGCAGCTTAGCCGTTGAGGAGACCCAGTACTTC. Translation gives CASSLAVEETQYF.

The CDR3 reads CASSRNRASGTEAFF. The DNA for the CDR3 is TGTGCCAGCTCACGGAACAGGGCCTCGGGCACTGAAGCTTTCTTT. V gene TRBV18 combines with J gene TRBJ1-1, with D tentatively TRBD1 (6 bases). V shed 4 bases and J shed 4 bases, with 16 bases lying between them. The CDR3 loop spans 15 amino acids. The germline CDR1 and CDR2 sequences are KGHSH and LQKENI. Together with reference TRBV18 and TRBJ1-1, the CDR3 gives the full variable domain: NAGVMQNPRHLVRRRGQEARLRCSPMKGHSHVYWYRQLPEEGLKFMVYLQKENIIDESGMPKERFSAEFPKEGPSILRIQQVVRGDSAAYFCASSRNRASGTEAFFGQGTRLTVV.

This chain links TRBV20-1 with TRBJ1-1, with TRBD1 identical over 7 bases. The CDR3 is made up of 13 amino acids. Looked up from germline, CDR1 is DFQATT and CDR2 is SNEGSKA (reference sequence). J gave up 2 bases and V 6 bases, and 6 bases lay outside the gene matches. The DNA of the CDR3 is TGCAGTGCCACGGGACAGATCAACACTGAAGCTTTCTTT. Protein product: CSATGQINTEAFF.

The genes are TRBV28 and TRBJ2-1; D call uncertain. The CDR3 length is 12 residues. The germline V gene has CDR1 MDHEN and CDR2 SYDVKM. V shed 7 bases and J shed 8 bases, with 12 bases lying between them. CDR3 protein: CASTKLPDEQFF. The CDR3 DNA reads TGTGCCAGCACCAAACTCCCTGATGAGCAGTTCTTC. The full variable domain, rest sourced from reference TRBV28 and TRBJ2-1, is DVKVTQSSRYLVKRTGEKVFLECVQDMDHENMFWYRQDPGLGLRLIYFSYDVKMKEKGDIPEGYSVSREKKERFSLILESASTNQTSMYLCASTKLPDEQFFGPGTRLTVL.

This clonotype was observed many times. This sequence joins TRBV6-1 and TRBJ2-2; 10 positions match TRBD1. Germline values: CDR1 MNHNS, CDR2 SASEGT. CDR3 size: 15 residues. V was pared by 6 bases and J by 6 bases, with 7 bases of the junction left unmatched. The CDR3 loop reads CASRTGTGDAGELFF. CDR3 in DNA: TGTGCCAGCAGGACCGGGACAGGGGACGCCGGGGAGCTGTTTTTT.

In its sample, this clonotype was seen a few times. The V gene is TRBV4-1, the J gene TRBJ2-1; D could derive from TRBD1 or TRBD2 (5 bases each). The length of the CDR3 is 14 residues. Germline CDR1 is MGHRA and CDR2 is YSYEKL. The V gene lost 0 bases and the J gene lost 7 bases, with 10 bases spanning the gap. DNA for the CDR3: TGCGCCAGCAGCCAAGACGAGGGGCCAAATGAGCAGTTCTTC. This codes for CASSQDEGPNEQFF.

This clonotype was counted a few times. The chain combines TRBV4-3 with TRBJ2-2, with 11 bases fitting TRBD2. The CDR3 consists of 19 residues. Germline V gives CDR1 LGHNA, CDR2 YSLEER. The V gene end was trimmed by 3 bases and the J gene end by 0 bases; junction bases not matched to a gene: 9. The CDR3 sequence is CASSQYHSGGVTNTGELFF. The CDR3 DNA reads TGCGCCAGCAGCCAGTATCATAGCGGGGGGGTGACGAACACCGGGGAGCTGTTTTTT.

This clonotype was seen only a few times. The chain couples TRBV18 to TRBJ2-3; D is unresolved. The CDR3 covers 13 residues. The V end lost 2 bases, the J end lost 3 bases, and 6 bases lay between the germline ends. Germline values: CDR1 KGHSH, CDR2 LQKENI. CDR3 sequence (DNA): TGTGCCAGCTCACCAGGGCAGACAGATACGCAGTATTTT. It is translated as CASSPGQTDTQYF.

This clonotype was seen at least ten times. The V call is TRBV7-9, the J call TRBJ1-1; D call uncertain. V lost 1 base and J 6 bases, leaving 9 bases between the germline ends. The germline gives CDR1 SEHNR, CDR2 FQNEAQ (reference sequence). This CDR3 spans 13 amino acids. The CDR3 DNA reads TGTGCCAGCAGCTTAGTCGGGTTACCTGAAGCTTTCTTT. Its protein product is CASSLVGLPEAFF.

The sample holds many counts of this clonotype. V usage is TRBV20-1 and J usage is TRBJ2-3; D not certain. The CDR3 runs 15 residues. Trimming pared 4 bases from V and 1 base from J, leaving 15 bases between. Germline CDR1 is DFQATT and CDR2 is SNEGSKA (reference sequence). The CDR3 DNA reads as TGCAGTGCTACCCTGGCCGCGTTTGGCACAGATACGCAGTATTTT. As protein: CSATLAAFGTDTQYF.

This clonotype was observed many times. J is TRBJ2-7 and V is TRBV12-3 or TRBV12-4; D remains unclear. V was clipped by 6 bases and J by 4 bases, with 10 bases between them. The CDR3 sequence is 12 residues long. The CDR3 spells CASRADQYEQYF. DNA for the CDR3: TGTGCCAGCAGAGCCGACCAGTACGAGCAGTACTTC.

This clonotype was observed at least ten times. The CDR3 DNA reads TGTGCCAGCAGCGTCCCGGCTGGTACTGAAGCTTTCTTT. Residues: CASSVPAGTEAFF. V is TRBV11-2 and J is TRBJ1-1, with unresolved D. V was pared by 5 bases and J by 5 bases, with 12 bases between. The germline CDR1 and CDR2 sequences are SGHAT and FQNNGV. The CDR3 is made up of 13 amino acids.

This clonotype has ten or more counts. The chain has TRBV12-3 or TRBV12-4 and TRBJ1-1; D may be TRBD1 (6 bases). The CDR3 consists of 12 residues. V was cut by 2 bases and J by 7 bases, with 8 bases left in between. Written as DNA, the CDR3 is TGTGCCAGCAGTTTAAGGGGGGGTGAAGCTTTCTTT. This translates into CASSLRGGEAFF.

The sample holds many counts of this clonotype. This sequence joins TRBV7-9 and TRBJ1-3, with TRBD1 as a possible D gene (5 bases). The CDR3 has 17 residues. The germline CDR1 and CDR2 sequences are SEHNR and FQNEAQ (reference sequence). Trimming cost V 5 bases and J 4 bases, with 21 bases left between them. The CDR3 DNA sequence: TGTGCCAGCAGCCCAAGAGTGACAGAGACAACCGGAAACACCATATATTTT. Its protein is CASSPRVTETTGNTIYF.

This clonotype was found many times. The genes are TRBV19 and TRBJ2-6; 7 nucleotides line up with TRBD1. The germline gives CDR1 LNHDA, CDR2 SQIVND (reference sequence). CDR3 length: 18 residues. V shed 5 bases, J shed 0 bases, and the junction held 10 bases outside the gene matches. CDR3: CASSFAGTATSGANVLTF. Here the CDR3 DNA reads TGTGCCAGTAGTTTCGCCGGGACAGCCACCTCTGGGGCCAACGTCCTGACTTTC.

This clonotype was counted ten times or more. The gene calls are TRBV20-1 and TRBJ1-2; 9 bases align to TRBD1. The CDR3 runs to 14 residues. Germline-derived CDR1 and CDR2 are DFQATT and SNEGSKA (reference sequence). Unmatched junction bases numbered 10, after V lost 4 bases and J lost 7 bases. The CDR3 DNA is TGCAGTGCTACCAAGGGACAGGGACTTGGTGGCTACACCTTC. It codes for CSATKGQGLGGYTF.